The source of this T cell receptor (beta chain) is a study of identical twins (dated by TCRdb to 2016 to 2017). In terms of the full investigation: The study deep-sequenced TCR alpha and beta repertoires from monozygotic twins, unrelated adults of various ages and cord blood to test whether fetal clonotypes persist. Replicate twin experiments were performed at different times using different library preparation protocols to rule out contamination. Study-level results and caveats: Invariant T cells such as MAIT and iNKT could partly confound zero-insertion analyses, though diverse VJ usage argued against this for most clonotypes. Fewer insertions were carried by abundant cord blood beta clonotypes, a similar but weaker trend appeared in young adult naive repertoires, and no such trend appeared in memory repertoires. Because the same donors could not be followed over many years, conclusions were based on cross-sectional statistical analysis. Recombination models systematically underestimated out-of-frame TCR alpha sharing in monozygotic twins but agreed with sharing between unrelated individuals. Out-of-frame TCR alpha sequences shared between twins showed an excess of low generation-probability sequences compared with coincidental sharing between unrelated individuals. A weaker excess of twin sharing was found in beta out-of-frame sequences because the signal-to-noise ratio was lowered by fewer shared sequences.

This clonotype has more than one count but fewer than ten. The antigen this receptor binds is unknown. Base qualities are not recorded, but no much larger clone differs from it by a single base. Every donor in the study was a healthy Caucasian. The twin cohort comprised three pairs of female monozygotic twins, all aged about 18 to 30 years. Positive isolation kits from Invitrogen were used to isolate the CD4+ and CD8+ T cell populations. Library preparation used 5' RACE. The run used an Illumina HiSeq 2000. Template switching added a universal primer binding site, and the final cDNA carried a unique molecular identifier that allowed TCR cDNA molecules to be counted accurately. Specific primers in the conserved constant-segment region were used to synthesize first-strand cDNA for the TCR alpha and beta chains. To control for contamination, every cDNA library was double barcoded, receiving both a SMART-Mk sample barcode and Illumina barcodes. Two successive PCR steps introduced TruSeq adapter sequences along with Illumina sample barcodes. TCR alpha and beta cDNA libraries were sequenced on the Illumina HiSeq platform with custom primers. In the paper's pipeline: MiGEC was used to process raw reads and extract unique molecular identifiers, and MiXCR was used to find CDR3 positions. Recombination models were inferred per individual with the repgenHMM and IGoR tools using an EM algorithm. Shared clonotypes were analyzed with the tcR package in R, and sharing was normalized by the product of cloneset sizes. Out-of-frame nonproductive sequences were analyzed to study raw recombination free of thymic and clonal selection effects. TCRdb reworked the public reads: Q25 trimming with fastp, MiXCR clone assembly, productive beta chains retained. Rows are unified per CDR3 protein, each entry keeping the most common DNA and genes. The authors' filters were not applied to this entry. The sample includes approximately 500,000 distinct CDR3 sequences, with 15% observed a single time. The top ten constitute 0.35% to 0.45% of the sample.

V is pared back by 4 bases and J by 4 bases, with 14 bases lying between the germline termini. Looking up the germline V gene yields CDR1 SGHVS and CDR2 FNYEAQ. From cysteine to phenylalanine, the CDR3 is 15 amino acids long. Just the 45-base CDR3 DNA is kept, in frame starting at base 1. These records were also assigned to another study, of yellow fever vaccine responses in identical twins. Taken from the second paper: According to the authors, the vaccine-induced T cell response in identical twins seemed to be partly convergent and partly specific to each individual. The study precisely tracked vaccine-responding T cell clones in identical twins.

The TCR originated in a young woman in good health. Sequencing was done on a sample of CD4+ T cells sorted from blood. The V and J segments used are TRBV7-6 and TRBJ2-1; the D gene assignment is ambiguous. The base sequence is TGTGCCAGCAGCTCCGTTACGGGCCCATACAATGAGCAGTTCTTC. This sequence encodes CASSSVTGPYNEQFF.